Listed below are T cell receptor beta chains from one sample, sequenced in a study of T cell repertoires in cytomegalovirus infection. In TCRdb, the reads were re-called with MiXCR into one record per CDR3 protein. The profile covers roughly 280,000 distinct CDR3 sequences, with 22% appearing a single time and roughly a fifth taken by the ten largest. No antigens are known for them. The starting material was cultured PBMCs, obtained from culture after CMV antigen stimulation. Receptors originate from a human donor in good health (CMV status not recorded). Some clones in this sample may be carry-over from other donors' samples. The CDR3 runs from the conserved cysteine through the conserved F or W. A D gene is named only where the DNA matches it firmly. Some rows have no size entry. The others give once, few or many, or a class for an expanded clone.

CDR3nt: TGTGCCAGCAGCACCGTTGGGTCGAACACTGAAGCTTTCTTT
CDR3aa: CASSTVGSNTEAFF
abundance: few
j_gene: TRBJ1-1
d_gene: NA
v_gene: TRBV7-9

CDR3nt: TGTGCCAGCAGCTTGGGATCAGTCAATGAGCAGTTCTTC
CDR3aa: CASSLGSVNEQFF
abundance: NA
j_gene: TRBJ2-1
d_gene: NA
v_gene: TRBV5-6

CDR3nt: TGTGCCAGCAGCTTCCCCGGGGCCCATTACACAGATACGCAGTATTTT
CDR3aa: CASSFPGAHYTDTQYF
abundance: NA
j_gene: TRBJ2-3
d_gene: NA
v_gene: TRBV7-8

CDR3nt: TGTGCCAGTAGTATAGGGGGGACTAGCGGGAGTATCCGAGAGCAGTTCTTC
CDR3aa: CASSIGGTSGSIREQFF
abundance: few
j_gene: TRBJ2-1
d_gene: TRBD2
v_gene: TRBV19

CDR3nt: TGTGCCAGCAGCTTGGCCGTAACAGGGGGCATCGCAGATACGCAGTATTTT
CDR3aa: CASSLAVTGGIADTQYF
abundance: NA
j_gene: TRBJ2-3
d_gene: TRBD1
v_gene: TRBV5-5

CDR3nt: TGTGCCAGCAGCTTAGCGGGAGGCGACTCCTACAATGAGCAGTTCTTC
CDR3aa: CASSLAGGDSYNEQFF
abundance: many
j_gene: TRBJ2-1
d_gene: NA
v_gene: TRBV7-8

CDR3nt: TGTGCCAGCAGTGGGACTAGCGGGAGGGGAAGGCACAATGAGCAGCTCTTC
CDR3aa: CASSGTSGRGRHNEQLF
abundance: NA
j_gene: TRBJ2-1
d_gene: TRBD2
v_gene: TRBV12-3/TRBV12-4

CDR3nt: TGTGCCAGTAGTCCTCGTCCCGGGAGTCGTAACAATGAGCAGTTCTTC
CDR3aa: CASSPRPGSRNNEQFF
abundance: few
j_gene: TRBJ2-1
d_gene: NA
v_gene: TRBV19

CDR3nt: TGTGCCAGCAGCCCAAACCCTCCCCCGTACAATGAGCAGTTCTTC
CDR3aa: CASSPNPPPYNEQFF
abundance: many
j_gene: TRBJ2-1
d_gene: NA
v_gene: TRBV7-2

CDR3nt: TGTGCCAGCAGTTACGTACTAGGAGGGGTCAATGAGCAGTTCTTC
CDR3aa: CASSYVLGGVNEQFF
abundance: medium-sized
j_gene: TRBJ2-1
d_gene: NA
v_gene: TRBV6-2/TRBV6-3

CDR3nt: TGTGCCAGCAGTTTAAACAGGGCCTACGAGCAGTACTTC
CDR3aa: CASSLNRAYEQYF
abundance: NA
j_gene: TRBJ2-7
d_gene: NA
v_gene: TRBV12-3/TRBV12-4

CDR3nt: TGCCCCAGCAGTGAGTCGGCCAGGAATCCCCACTATGGCTACACCTTC
CDR3aa: CPSSESARNPHYGYTF
abundance: NA
j_gene: TRBJ1-2
d_gene: NA
v_gene: TRBV10-2

CDR3nt: TGCAGTGCTAGGAGGGGCAATCAGCCCCAGCATTTT
CDR3aa: CSARRGNQPQHF
abundance: many
j_gene: TRBJ1-5
d_gene: NA
v_gene: TRBV20-1

CDR3nt: TGTGCCAGCAGTTTAAGGGTCGGCACCCGGTCTATGAACACTGAAGCTTTCTTT
CDR3aa: CASSLRVGTRSMNTEAFF
abundance: few
j_gene: TRBJ1-1
d_gene: NA
v_gene: TRBV27

CDR3nt: TGTGCCAGCAGCATACCACAGGGTGGCGGGGAGCTGTTTTTT
CDR3aa: CASSIPQGGGELFF
abundance: NA
j_gene: TRBJ2-2
d_gene: NA
v_gene: TRBV7-3

CDR3nt: TGTGCCAGCAGCCTCAGGACAGGGGGCTTTAGCGGGAGGGACTCCTACGAGCAGTACTTC
CDR3aa: CASSLRTGGFSGRDSYEQYF
abundance: many
j_gene: TRBJ2-7
d_gene: NA
v_gene: TRBV7-2

CDR3nt: TGTGCCAGCAGTGAATGGCTCTCGGGACCCCGCCTCACCGGGGAGCTGTTTTTT
CDR3aa: CASSEWLSGPRLTGELFF
abundance: many
j_gene: TRBJ2-2
d_gene: NA
v_gene: TRBV6-1

CDR3nt: TGTGCCAGTAGTATAAATGGGCCGAACACAGATACGCAGTATTTT
CDR3aa: CASSINGPNTDTQYF
abundance: NA
j_gene: TRBJ2-3
d_gene: NA
v_gene: TRBV19

CDR3nt: TGTGCCAGCAGCTTAGGTCTCAGAGATACGCAGTATTTT
CDR3aa: CASSLGLRDTQYF
abundance: many
j_gene: TRBJ2-3
d_gene: NA
v_gene: TRBV7-2

CDR3nt: TGTGCCAGCAGCGCTGAACTAGGCCGCTTAAATGAGCAGTTCTTC
CDR3aa: CASSAELGRLNEQFF
abundance: NA
j_gene: TRBJ2-1
d_gene: NA
v_gene: TRBV5-4

CDR3nt: TGTGCCAGCAGCTTAGAAGAGACGAATGAGCAGTTCTTC
CDR3aa: CASSLEETNEQFF
abundance: few
j_gene: TRBJ2-1
d_gene: NA
v_gene: TRBV11-3

CDR3nt: TGTGCCAGTAGTTCATCTCTAGCGGGAAAAGGCAATGAGCAGTTCTTC
CDR3aa: CASSSSLAGKGNEQFF
abundance: few
j_gene: TRBJ2-1
d_gene: TRBD2
v_gene: TRBV19

CDR3nt: TGTGCCATCCACGGGTACGGCACAGATACGCAGTATTTT
CDR3aa: CAIHGYGTDTQYF
abundance: few
j_gene: TRBJ2-3
d_gene: NA
v_gene: TRBV10-3

CDR3nt: TGTGCCTGTACGACTAGTAGCACAGATACGCAGTATTTT
CDR3aa: CACTTSSTDTQYF
abundance: NA
j_gene: TRBJ2-3
d_gene: NA
v_gene: TRBV30

CDR3nt: TGTGCCAGCAGTTACCCAGACAGGTCTCCCTACGAGCAGTACTTC
CDR3aa: CASSYPDRSPYEQYF
abundance: few
j_gene: TRBJ2-7
d_gene: NA
v_gene: TRBV6-2/TRBV6-3

CDR3nt: TGTGCCAGCAGTTTGGAGAAGTTCTACGAGCAGTACTTC
CDR3aa: CASSLEKFYEQYF
abundance: few
j_gene: TRBJ2-7
d_gene: NA
v_gene: TRBV27

CDR3nt: TGTGCCTGGAGCCCACAGGGGGCGGAGACCCAGTACTTC
CDR3aa: CAWSPQGAETQYF
abundance: NA
j_gene: TRBJ2-5
d_gene: TRBD1
v_gene: TRBV30

CDR3nt: TGTGTCAGCAGGTTAACACAGGACTACGAGCAGTACTTC
CDR3aa: CVSRLTQDYEQYF
abundance: NA
j_gene: TRBJ2-7
d_gene: NA
v_gene: TRBV7-3

CDR3nt: TGTGCCAGCAGTTACTGGGGGCAGCCCCAGCATTTT
CDR3aa: CASSYWGQPQHF
abundance: few
j_gene: TRBJ1-5
d_gene: NA
v_gene: TRBV6-2/TRBV6-3

CDR3nt: TGTGCCAGCAGTTTAGGGTTAGCGGAAAACACCGGGGAGCTGTTTTTT
CDR3aa: CASSLGLAENTGELFF
abundance: NA
j_gene: TRBJ2-2
d_gene: NA
v_gene: TRBV12-3/TRBV12-4

CDR3nt: TGCGCCAGCAGCCAAGATCCGGGACCAACGACAGATACGCAGTATTTT
CDR3aa: CASSQDPGPTTDTQYF
abundance: NA
j_gene: TRBJ2-3
d_gene: NA
v_gene: TRBV4-1

CDR3nt: TGTGCCAGCAGCTTAGGGACTGGGGTCCTCTTCGAGACTTTC
CDR3aa: CASSLGTGVLFETF
abundance: many
j_gene: TRBJ2-6
d_gene: NA
v_gene: TRBV7-2

CDR3nt: TGTGCCACCCAGCGGGGGGGCGCCGACAATCAGCCCCAGCATTTT
CDR3aa: CATQRGGADNQPQHF
abundance: few
j_gene: TRBJ1-5
d_gene: NA
v_gene: TRBV19

CDR3nt: TGTGCCAGCAGCGAGGAGGGGAAATTCGACGAGCAGTACTTC
CDR3aa: CASSEEGKFDEQYF
abundance: few
j_gene: TRBJ2-7
d_gene: NA
v_gene: TRBV28

CDR3nt: TGTGCCAGCAGCGCCGCTAGAGATAACACCGGGGAGCTGTTTTTT
CDR3aa: CASSAARDNTGELFF
abundance: many
j_gene: TRBJ2-2
d_gene: NA
v_gene: TRBV5-8

CDR3nt: TGTGCCAGCAGCCTCCCGACGTTTTTTAGCGGGAGGCATAACAATGAGCAGTTCTTC
CDR3aa: CASSLPTFFSGRHNNEQFF
abundance: many
j_gene: TRBJ2-1
d_gene: TRBD2
v_gene: TRBV11-2

CDR3nt: TGCAGTGCGTCGTCGAGGTGGGGGCGAAACATTCAGTACTTC
CDR3aa: CSASSRWGRNIQYF
abundance: few
j_gene: TRBJ2-4
d_gene: NA
v_gene: TRBV20-1

CDR3nt: TGTGCCAGCTCACCAATCGTGGTTAGCGGGAGAAATGAGCAGTTCTTC
CDR3aa: CASSPIVVSGRNEQFF
abundance: few
j_gene: TRBJ2-1
d_gene: TRBD2
v_gene: TRBV18

CDR3nt: TGTGCCAGCAGCCCCCGGGACCAATATGAGCAGTTCTTC
CDR3aa: CASSPRDQYEQFF
abundance: NA
j_gene: TRBJ2-1
d_gene: NA
v_gene: TRBV5-4

CDR3nt: TGCGCCAGCAGCCCCTTGGGACTAGCTACGAACACCGGGGAGCTGTTTTTT
CDR3aa: CASSPLGLATNTGELFF
abundance: NA
j_gene: TRBJ2-2
d_gene: TRBD2
v_gene: TRBV4-1